This T cell receptor beta chain originates from a study of cytomegalovirus exposure and HLA in healthy donors. Remarks on this clone: Its antigen is unknown. The DNA is omitted, as the CDR3 cannot be located on it reliably, and the CDR3 follows TCRdb's listing.

Primers: 60 Vbeta forward and 13 Jbeta reverse. Profiling relied on immunoSEQ multiplex PCR, and the TCRdb table lists in-frame clones only, not all of them. The table includes over 150,000 clones, approximately 80% detected once. Study-level findings and limits: According to a later analysis, most TCR beta chains associated with CMV appeared HLA-restricted. A later analysis found common viral pathogens apparently linked to several of the most significant clusters. In an earlier analysis, most TCR beta V segments were productive about 87% or about 30% of the time. In a later analysis, DRB1 alleles had the most associated TCRs; HLA-C alleles the fewest.

Both ends counted, the CDR3 spans 13 residues. Germline CDR1 and CDR2: MNHEY and SMNVEV (reference sequence). V gene TRBV27 combines with J gene TRBJ2-6; TRBD2 is the table's D call and was not checked against the DNA. Sequenced: PBMCs. The sequence was obtained from a man aged 25 to 45 in good health and CMV-seropositive. CDR3 in amino acids: CASATFGANVLTF.